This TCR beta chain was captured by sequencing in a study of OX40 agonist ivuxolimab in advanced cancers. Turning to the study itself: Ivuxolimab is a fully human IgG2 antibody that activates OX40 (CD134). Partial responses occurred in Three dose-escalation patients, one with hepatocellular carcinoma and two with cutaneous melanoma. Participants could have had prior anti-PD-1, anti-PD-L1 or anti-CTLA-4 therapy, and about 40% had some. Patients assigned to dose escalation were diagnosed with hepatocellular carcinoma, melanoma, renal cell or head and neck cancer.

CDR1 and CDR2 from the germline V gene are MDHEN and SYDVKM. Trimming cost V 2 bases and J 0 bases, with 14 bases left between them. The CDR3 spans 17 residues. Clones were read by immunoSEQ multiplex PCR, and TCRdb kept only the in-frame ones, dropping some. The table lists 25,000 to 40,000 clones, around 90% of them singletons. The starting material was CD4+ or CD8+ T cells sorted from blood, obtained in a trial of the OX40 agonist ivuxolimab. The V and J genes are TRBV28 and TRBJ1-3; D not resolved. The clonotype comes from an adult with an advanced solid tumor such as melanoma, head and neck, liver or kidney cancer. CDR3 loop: CASSLLGPGRSGNTIYF. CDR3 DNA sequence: TGTGCCAGCAGTTTACTAGGGCCAGGCCGCTCTGGAAACACCATATATTTT. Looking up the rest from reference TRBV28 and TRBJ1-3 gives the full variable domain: DVKVTQSSRYLVKRTGEKVFLECVQDMDHENMFWYRQDPGLGLRLIYFSYDVKMKEKGDIPEGYSVSREKKERFSLILESASTNQTSMYLCASSLLGPGRSGNTIYFGEGSWLTVV.